This is a list of T cell receptor beta chains from one sample in a study of CD8 T cells in Susac syndrome. TCRdb fed the immunoSEQ multiplex PCR reads into MiXCR, producing one record per CDR3 protein. The data show around 110,000 distinct CDR3 sequences, roughly 94% seen once. The sequencing sample was made of CD8+ T cells from PBMCs. These receptors were collected from a human donor with Susac syndrome. Each CDR3 is given with its conserved first and last residue. The D gene is left open where the match is weak. Some rows have no size entry. The others give once, few or many, or a class for an expanded clone.

d_gene: .
v_gene: TRBV5-5
abundance: .
j_gene: TRBJ2-7
CDR3aa: CASSLGQSYYEQYF
CDR3nt: TGTGCCAGCAGCTTGGGACAGAGCTACTACGAGCAGTACTTC

d_gene: TRBD2
v_gene: TRBV9
abundance: .
j_gene: TRBJ2-3
CDR3aa: CASSVRGVTDTQYF
CDR3nt: TGTGCCAGCAGCGTGCGGGGGGTCACAGATACGCAGTATTTT

d_gene: .
v_gene: TRBV30
abundance: .
j_gene: TRBJ2-1
CDR3aa: CAWMAGLGEQFF
CDR3nt: TGTGCCTGGATGGCAGGGTTAGGTGAGCAGTTCTTC

d_gene: TRBD2
v_gene: TRBV9
abundance: .
j_gene: TRBJ2-1
CDR3aa: CASSVGAGVNNEQFF
CDR3nt: TGTGCCAGCAGCGTAGGGGCGGGGGTGAACAATGAGCAGTTCTTC

d_gene: TRBD2
v_gene: TRBV3-1
abundance: .
j_gene: TRBJ2-3
CDR3aa: CASSQAWTSGGTDTQYF
CDR3nt: TGTGCCAGCAGCCAAGCATGGACTAGCGGGGGGACAGATACGCAGTATTTT

d_gene: .
v_gene: TRBV9
abundance: .
j_gene: TRBJ2-7
CDR3aa: CASSVAGAGTYEQYF
CDR3nt: TGTGCCAGCAGCGTAGCTGGGGCAGGGACGTACGAGCAGTACTTC

d_gene: .
v_gene: TRBV20-1
abundance: .
j_gene: TRBJ1-2
CDR3aa: CSARMGNGYTF
CDR3nt: TGCAGTGCTAGAATGGGAAATGGCTACACCTTC

d_gene: .
v_gene: TRBV6-6
abundance: .
j_gene: TRBJ2-7
CDR3aa: CASSYSYSYEQYF
CDR3nt: TGTGCCAGCAGTTACTCGTACAGCTACGAGCAGTACTTC

d_gene: TRBD1
v_gene: TRBV29-1
abundance: .
j_gene: TRBJ1-1
CDR3aa: CSVDTGDTEAFF
CDR3nt: TGCAGCGTTGATACAGGGGACACTGAAGCTTTCTTT

d_gene: .
v_gene: TRBV6-2/TRBV6-3
abundance: .
j_gene: TRBJ2-7
CDR3aa: CASSYSTRDLQYEQYF
CDR3nt: TGTGCCAGCAGTTACTCGACCAGGGACCTTCAGTACGAGCAGTACTTC

d_gene: TRBD2
v_gene: TRBV18
abundance: .
j_gene: TRBJ2-7
CDR3aa: CASSPGLAAYEQYF
CDR3nt: TGTGCCAGCTCACCAGGTCTAGCGGCCTACGAGCAGTACTTC

d_gene: .
v_gene: TRBV27
abundance: .
j_gene: TRBJ2-3
CDR3aa: CASTSGGTHTQYF
CDR3nt: TGTGCCAGCACCTCAGGCGGGACCCATACGCAGTATTTT

d_gene: .
v_gene: TRBV18
abundance: .
j_gene: TRBJ1-5
CDR3aa: CASSAVTGIQPQHF
CDR3nt: TGTGCCAGCTCAGCGGTAACAGGGATTCAGCCCCAGCATTTT

d_gene: .
v_gene: TRBV5-4
abundance: .
j_gene: TRBJ1-2
CDR3aa: CASSLGGANYGYTF
CDR3nt: TGTGCCAGCAGCTTGGGGGGGGCTAACTATGGCTACACCTTC

d_gene: .
v_gene: TRBV27
abundance: few
j_gene: TRBJ2-3
CDR3aa: CASSGGGTQYF
CDR3nt: TGTGCCAGCAGTGGGGGTGGAACGCAGTATTTT

d_gene: .
v_gene: TRBV9
abundance: .
j_gene: TRBJ1-3
CDR3aa: CANIPGNSYYGNTIYF
CDR3nt: TGTGCCAACATCCCCGGGAACTCCTACTACGGAAACACCATATATTTT

d_gene: .
v_gene: TRBV4-1
abundance: .
j_gene: TRBJ1-1
CDR3aa: CASSSGMNTEAFF
CDR3nt: TGCGCCAGCAGTTCAGGCATGAACACTGAAGCTTTCTTT

d_gene: TRBD1
v_gene: TRBV13
abundance: .
j_gene: TRBJ2-7
CDR3aa: CASSFQTGGYEQYF
CDR3nt: TGTGCCAGCAGCTTCCAGACAGGGGGCTACGAGCAGTACTTC

d_gene: TRBD1
v_gene: TRBV13
abundance: .
j_gene: TRBJ2-6
CDR3aa: CASSSGTGEPSGANVLTF
CDR3nt: TGTGCCAGCAGCTCTGGGACAGGGGAACCCTCTGGGGCCAACGTCCTGACTTTC

d_gene: .
v_gene: TRBV3-1
abundance: .
j_gene: TRBJ1-5
CDR3aa: CASSPKGEQPQHF
CDR3nt: TGTGCCAGCAGCCCAAAGGGGGAACAGCCCCAGCATTTT

d_gene: TRBD1
v_gene: TRBV7-9
abundance: .
j_gene: TRBJ2-7
CDR3aa: CASSSGQGYSYEQYF
CDR3nt: TGTGCCAGCAGCTCAGGACAGGGTTACTCCTACGAGCAGTACTTC

d_gene: .
v_gene: TRBV24-1
abundance: .
j_gene: TRBJ2-5
CDR3aa: CATSDSGVAETQYF
CDR3nt: TGTGCCACCAGTGATTCAGGGGTGGCGGAGACCCAGTACTTC

d_gene: TRBD1
v_gene: TRBV27
abundance: .
j_gene: TRBJ1-1
CDR3aa: CASSLGQGSIAFF
CDR3nt: TGTGCCAGCAGTTTGGGACAGGGGTCGATCGCTTTCTTT

d_gene: .
v_gene: TRBV30
abundance: .
j_gene: TRBJ2-5
CDR3aa: CAWSVLGETQYF
CDR3nt: TGTGCCTGGAGTGTCTTGGGAGAGACCCAGTACTTC

d_gene: TRBD1
v_gene: TRBV5-6
abundance: .
j_gene: TRBJ2-7
CDR3aa: CASSETKGQGRAYEQYF
CDR3nt: TGTGCCAGCAGCGAAACAAAGGGACAGGGGCGAGCCTACGAGCAGTACTTC

d_gene: .
v_gene: TRBV24-1
abundance: .
j_gene: TRBJ2-7
CDR3aa: CATSAGPLGPYEQYF
CDR3nt: TGTGCCACCAGCGCCGGCCCCCTCGGACCCTACGAGCAGTACTTC

d_gene: .
v_gene: TRBV29-1
abundance: .
j_gene: TRBJ1-1
CDR3aa: CSAGNTEAFF
CDR3nt: TGCAGCGCGGGGAACACTGAAGCTTTCTTT

d_gene: .
v_gene: TRBV24-1
abundance: .
j_gene: TRBJ2-2
CDR3aa: CDTFDANTGEPFF
CDR3nt: TGTGACACCTTTGACGCGAACACCGGGGAGCCGTTTTTT

d_gene: .
v_gene: TRBV12-3/TRBV12-4
abundance: .
j_gene: TRBJ1-2
CDR3aa: CASSLAAGYGYTF
CDR3nt: TGTGCCAGCAGTTTAGCAGCAGGATATGGCTACACCTTC

d_gene: .
v_gene: TRBV20-1
abundance: .
j_gene: TRBJ2-7
CDR3aa: CSARGSGTYRSYEQYF
CDR3nt: TGCAGTGCTAGAGGGTCCGGGACCTACCGCTCCTACGAGCAGTACTTC

d_gene: TRBD2
v_gene: TRBV20-1
abundance: .
j_gene: TRBJ2-2
CDR3aa: CSAELAGGTGELFF
CDR3nt: TGCAGTGCCGAGCTAGCGGGGGGGACCGGGGAGCTGTTTTTT

d_gene: .
v_gene: TRBV9
abundance: .
j_gene: TRBJ1-1
CDR3aa: CASSVDGANTEAFF
CDR3nt: TGTGCCAGCAGCGTAGACGGGGCAAACACTGAAGCTTTCTTT

d_gene: TRBD1
v_gene: TRBV10-3
abundance: .
j_gene: TRBJ1-2
CDR3aa: CAISPTGFGYTF
CDR3nt: TGTGCCATCAGTCCGACAGGGTTTGGCTACACCTTC

d_gene: TRBD1
v_gene: TRBV29-1
abundance: once
j_gene: TRBJ1-2
CDR3aa: CSVPHPRQGANYGYTF
CDR3nt: TGCAGCGTTCCTCATCCAAGACAGGGGGCGAACTATGGCTACACCTTC

d_gene: TRBD2
v_gene: TRBV9
abundance: .
j_gene: TRBJ2-1
CDR3aa: CASSVDGTSYNEQFF
CDR3nt: TGTGCCAGCAGCGTAGATGGGACTAGCTACAATGAGCAGTTCTTC

d_gene: TRBD1
v_gene: TRBV6-5
abundance: few
j_gene: TRBJ1-6
CDR3aa: CASSYGQGNNSPLHF
CDR3nt: TGTGCCAGCAGTTACGGACAGGGTAATAATTCACCCCTCCACTTT

d_gene: TRBD1
v_gene: TRBV27
abundance: .
j_gene: TRBJ1-5
CDR3aa: CASSLIQGGNQPQHF
CDR3nt: TGTGCCAGCAGTTTGATTCAGGGGGGCAATCAGCCCCAGCATTTT

d_gene: .
v_gene: TRBV4-1
abundance: .
j_gene: TRBJ1-2
CDR3aa: CASSQEFRLQNYGYTF
CDR3nt: TGCGCCAGCAGCCAAGAGTTTCGCTTGCAGAACTATGGCTACACCTTC

d_gene: .
v_gene: TRBV7-6
abundance: .
j_gene: TRBJ1-2
CDR3aa: CASSRTGGDGYTF
CDR3nt: TGTGCCAGCAGCCGTACCGGGGGCGATGGCTACACCTTC

d_gene: TRBD1
v_gene: TRBV5-4
abundance: .
j_gene: TRBJ2-7
CDR3aa: CASSYGTGNSYEQYF
CDR3nt: TGTGCCAGCAGCTATGGGACAGGGAACTCCTACGAGCAGTACTTC

d_gene: .
v_gene: TRBV2
abundance: .
j_gene: TRBJ1-5
CDR3aa: CASRTGGGNQPQHF
CDR3nt: TGTGCCAGCAGGACCGGCGGAGGCAATCAGCCCCAGCATTTT

d_gene: .
v_gene: TRBV3-1
abundance: .
j_gene: TRBJ1-6
CDR3aa: CASSPDGDGLHF
CDR3nt: TGTGCCAGCAGTCCCGACGGTGATGGCCTCCACTTT

d_gene: .
v_gene: TRBV9
abundance: .
j_gene: TRBJ2-3
CDR3aa: CASSVGVDSTDTQYF
CDR3nt: TGTGCCAGCAGCGTGGGGGTCGATTCTACAGATACGCAGTATTTT

d_gene: .
v_gene: TRBV7-2
abundance: once
j_gene: TRBJ2-7
CDR3aa: CASSFLDSRTGYEQYF
CDR3nt: TGTGCCAGCAGCTTCTTGGACAGCCGGACGGGGTACGAGCAGTACTTC

d_gene: .
v_gene: TRBV18
abundance: .
j_gene: TRBJ2-7
CDR3aa: CASSSMETDRWQQYF
CDR3nt: TGTGCCAGCTCATCCATGGAGACGGACCGGTGGCAGCAGTACTTC

d_gene: .
v_gene: TRBV7-2
abundance: .
j_gene: TRBJ2-2
CDR3aa: CASSHGPIPNTGELFF
CDR3nt: TGTGCCAGCAGCCATGGACCGATACCGAACACCGGGGAGCTGTTTTTT

d_gene: .
v_gene: TRBV9
abundance: .
j_gene: TRBJ2-6
CDR3aa: CASSVMPHGSGANVLTF
CDR3nt: TGTGCCAGCAGCGTTATGCCCCATGGCTCTGGGGCCAACGTCCTGACTTTC

d_gene: TRBD1
v_gene: TRBV12-3/TRBV12-4
abundance: .
j_gene: TRBJ2-1
CDR3aa: CASSDTGASSYNEQFF
CDR3nt: TGTGCCAGCAGTGACACAGGGGCTAGCTCCTACAATGAGCAGTTCTTC

d_gene: TRBD1
v_gene: TRBV7-3
abundance: .
j_gene: TRBJ2-6
CDR3aa: CASSSGTGGSGANVLTF
CDR3nt: TGTGCCAGCAGCTCCGGGACAGGGGGGTCTGGGGCCAACGTCCTGACTTTC

d_gene: .
v_gene: TRBV6-6
abundance: .
j_gene: TRBJ2-3
CDR3aa: CASTEGDTQYF
CDR3nt: TGTGCCAGCACCGAGGGAGATACGCAGTATTTT

d_gene: .
v_gene: TRBV20-1
abundance: .
j_gene: TRBJ2-7
CDR3aa: CSARDWANPSEQYF
CDR3nt: TGCAGTGCTAGGGATTGGGCTAACCCGAGTGAGCAGTACTTC

d_gene: .
v_gene: TRBV7-2
abundance: .
j_gene: TRBJ1-1
CDR3aa: CASNPIRGAGGRTEAFF
CDR3nt: TGTGCCAGCAACCCGATTAGGGGGGCTGGGGGACGCACTGAAGCTTTCTTT

d_gene: TRBD1
v_gene: TRBV15
abundance: .
j_gene: TRBJ1-2
CDR3aa: CATSRTGVGYTF
CDR3nt: TGTGCCACCAGCCGGACAGGGGTTGGCTACACCTTC

d_gene: TRBD1
v_gene: TRBV4-1
abundance: .
j_gene: TRBJ2-5
CDR3aa: CASSPRDRAIETQYF
CDR3nt: TGCGCCAGCAGCCCCCGGGACAGGGCGATAGAGACCCAGTACTTC

d_gene: TRBD1
v_gene: TRBV14
abundance: .
j_gene: TRBJ1-2
CDR3aa: CASSQVPGGGYGYTF
CDR3nt: TGTGCCAGCAGCCAAGTCCCAGGGGGCGGATATGGCTACACCTTC

d_gene: .
v_gene: TRBV5-1
abundance: .
j_gene: TRBJ1-2
CDR3aa: CASSLVPTSNYGYTF
CDR3nt: TGCGCCAGCAGCTTGGTTCCCACCTCTAACTATGGCTACACCTTC

d_gene: .
v_gene: TRBV7-7
abundance: .
j_gene: TRBJ2-5
CDR3aa: CASSPPGGLALTQYF
CDR3nt: TGTGCTAGCAGCCCACCCGGCGGGCTAGCTTTAACCCAGTACTTC

d_gene: .
v_gene: TRBV12-3/TRBV12-4
abundance: .
j_gene: TRBJ1-2
CDR3aa: CASSFDAGGYTF
CDR3nt: TGTGCCAGCAGTTTCGATGCGGGCGGCTACACCTTC

d_gene: .
v_gene: TRBV20-1
abundance: .
j_gene: TRBJ2-2
CDR3aa: CSASVGVPDTGELFF
CDR3nt: TGCAGTGCCAGCGTCGGGGTACCCGACACCGGGGAGCTGTTTTTT

d_gene: .
v_gene: TRBV14
abundance: .
j_gene: TRBJ1-2
CDR3aa: CASSWGANYGYTF
CDR3nt: TGTGCCAGCAGCTGGGGCGCTAACTATGGCTACACCTTC